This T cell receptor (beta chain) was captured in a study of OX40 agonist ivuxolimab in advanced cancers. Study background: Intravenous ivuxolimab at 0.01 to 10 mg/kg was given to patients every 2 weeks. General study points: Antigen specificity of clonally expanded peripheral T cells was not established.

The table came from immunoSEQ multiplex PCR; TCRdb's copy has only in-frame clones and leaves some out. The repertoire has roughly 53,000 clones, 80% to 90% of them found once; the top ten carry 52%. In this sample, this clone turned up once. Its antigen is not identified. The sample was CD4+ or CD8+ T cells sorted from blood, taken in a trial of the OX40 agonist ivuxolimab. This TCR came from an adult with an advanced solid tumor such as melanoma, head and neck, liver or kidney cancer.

CDR3 bases: TGTGCCAGTGCCCTATTGGGTGATCAGCCCCAGCATTTT. Translation: CASALLGDQPQHF. This chain links TRBV19 with TRBJ1-5; D gene ambiguous. CDR3 length: 13 residues. Germline CDR1 LNHDA, CDR2 SQIVND (reference sequence). V dropped 8 bases and J dropped 5 bases, with 13 bases sitting between them.